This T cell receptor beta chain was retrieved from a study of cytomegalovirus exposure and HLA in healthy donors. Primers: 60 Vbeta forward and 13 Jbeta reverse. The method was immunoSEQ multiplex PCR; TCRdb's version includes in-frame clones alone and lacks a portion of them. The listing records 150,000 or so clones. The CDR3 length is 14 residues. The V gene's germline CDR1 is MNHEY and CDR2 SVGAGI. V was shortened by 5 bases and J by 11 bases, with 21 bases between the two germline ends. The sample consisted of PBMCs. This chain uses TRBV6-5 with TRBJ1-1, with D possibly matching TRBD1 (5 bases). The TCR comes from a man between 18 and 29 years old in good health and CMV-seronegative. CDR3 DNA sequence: TGTGCCAGCAGTCCCCGGGCACGGTTAGCAGGGGCTTTCTTT. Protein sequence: CASSPRARLAGAFF.